This TCR beta chain came from a study of T cells after yellow fever vaccination. Regarding the study as a whole: Repertoires sorted by FACS could include abundant clonotypes that are contaminants from the bulk population. Overall, a small share of clonotypes was seen in both CD4 and CD8 compartments. Re-detected after boosting: most primary clones, 95% to 98% of CD4 and about 89% of CD8.

TCRdb reprocessed the 5' RACE reads with MiXCR, giving one entry per CDR3 protein. The sample contains over 300,000 distinct CDR3 sequences, around 7.3% of which appear only once. This clonotype was counted many times. Its matching antigen is unknown. V was pared by 0 bases and J by 5 bases, with 14 bases between. Germline CDR1 is LGHNA and CDR2 is YSLEER. This CDR3 comprises 17 residues. The chain carries TRBV4-3 and TRBJ1-6, with unresolved D. The sample consisted of PBMCs, taken about 41 days after the first yellow fever vaccination. This sequence was found in a man aged 18 to 29 who received the YFV17D yellow fever vaccine. CDR3 region: CASSQDYGVPNNSPLHF. For the CDR3, the DNA is TGCGCCAGCAGCCAAGATTACGGGGTTCCGAATAATTCACCCCTCCACTTT.